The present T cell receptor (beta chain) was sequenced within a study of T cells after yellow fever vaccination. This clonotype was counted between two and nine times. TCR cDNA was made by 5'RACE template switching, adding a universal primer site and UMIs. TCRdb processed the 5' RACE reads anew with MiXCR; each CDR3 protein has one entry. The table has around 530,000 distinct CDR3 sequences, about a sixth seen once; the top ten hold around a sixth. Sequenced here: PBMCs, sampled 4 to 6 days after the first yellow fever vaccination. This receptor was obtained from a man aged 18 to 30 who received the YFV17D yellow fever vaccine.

CDR3 bases: TGTGCCAGCAGCTTGACAGGGTTTAACACTGAAGCTTTCTTT. Translation gives CASSLTGFNTEAFF. The chain has TRBV7-9 and TRBJ1-1, with 7 bases fitting TRBD1. The CDR3 loop spans 14 amino acids. Trimming cost V 3 bases and J 2 bases; bases outside gene matches: 3. Germline lookup yields CDR1 SEHNR and CDR2 FQNEAQ (reference sequence).